These T cell receptor beta chains were read from a single sample in a study of T cell responses to AZD1222 COVID-19 vaccine. The data were produced by immunoSEQ multiplex PCR, yet TCRdb's version contains in-frame clones alone and is incomplete. The table shows approximately 100,000 clones, with about 89% occurring only once. Sequencing was performed on peripheral blood, taken on day 0 of AZD1222 vaccination. These receptors were collected from an adult in good health. The CDR3 runs from the conserved cysteine through the conserved F or W. The order of the fields is V gene, D gene, J gene, clone size, CDR3 protein, CDR3 DNA. A D gene is named only where the DNA matches it firmly. A row's size may be missing; if present it is once, few, many or a size class.

v_call: TRBV2; d_call: .; j_call: TRBJ1-4; clone_size: .; cdr3_aa: CASSTEGHTNEKLFF; cdr3_nt: TGTGCCAGCAGTACCGAGGGACACACTAATGAAAAACTGTTTTTT
v_call: TRBV5-6; d_call: .; j_call: TRBJ2-2; clone_size: .; cdr3_aa: CASSWLRGFTGELFF; cdr3_nt: TGTGCCAGCAGCTGGCTTAGGGGCTTCACCGGGGAGCTGTTTTTT
v_call: TRBV6-5; d_call: .; j_call: TRBJ1-2; clone_size: .; cdr3_aa: CASSYLGPRGGYTF; cdr3_nt: TGTGCCAGCAGTTACTTGGGGCCCCGCGGGGGCTACACCTTC
v_call: TRBV27; d_call: TRBD1; j_call: TRBJ1-2; clone_size: .; cdr3_aa: CASSPRDRVYGYTF; cdr3_nt: TGTGCCAGCAGTCCCCGGGACAGGGTGTATGGCTACACCTTC
v_call: TRBV6-5; d_call: TRBD1; j_call: TRBJ2-7; clone_size: .; cdr3_aa: CASSYRDRGSYEQYF; cdr3_nt: TGTGCCAGCAGTTACCGGGACAGGGGATCCTACGAGCAGTACTTC
v_call: TRBV7-2; d_call: .; j_call: TRBJ2-7; clone_size: .; cdr3_aa: CASSFGGHEGEQYF; cdr3_nt: TGTGCCAGCAGCTTTGGTGGGCACGAGGGGGAGCAGTACTTC
v_call: TRBV7-2; d_call: .; j_call: TRBJ2-7; clone_size: .; cdr3_aa: CASSFGEGVGYEQYF; cdr3_nt: TGTGCCAGCAGCTTCGGAGAGGGGGTAGGCTACGAGCAGTACTTC
v_call: TRBV6-6; d_call: .; j_call: TRBJ2-3; clone_size: .; cdr3_aa: CASSLPGFESDTQYF; cdr3_nt: TGTGCCAGCAGTCTACCGGGATTCGAGTCGGATACGCAGTATTTT
v_call: TRBV5-1; d_call: TRBD1; j_call: TRBJ2-7; clone_size: once; cdr3_aa: CASSLGQGPYEQYF; cdr3_nt: TGCGCCAGCAGCTTGGGACAGGGACCCTACGAGCAGTACTTC
v_call: TRBV20-1; d_call: TRBD2; j_call: TRBJ2-1; clone_size: .; cdr3_aa: CSVAGGGEQFF; cdr3_nt: TGCAGTGTGGCGGGGGGAGGGGAGCAGTTCTTC
v_call: TRBV7-6; d_call: .; j_call: TRBJ1-6; clone_size: .; cdr3_aa: CASSSGEGSSYNSPLHF; cdr3_nt: TGTGCCAGCAGCTCAGGGGAGGGGAGCTCCTATAATTCACCCCTCCACTTT
v_call: TRBV4-3; d_call: TRBD2; j_call: TRBJ2-7; clone_size: once; cdr3_aa: CASSQSRLAPSYEQYF; cdr3_nt: TGCGCCAGCAGCCAATCCCGACTAGCTCCCTCCTACGAGCAGTACTTC
v_call: TRBV18; d_call: .; j_call: TRBJ1-4; clone_size: once; cdr3_aa: CASSRRSNEKLFF; cdr3_nt: TGTGCCAGCTCACGACGGAGTAATGAAAAACTGTTTTTT
v_call: TRBV5-4; d_call: .; j_call: TRBJ2-3; clone_size: .; cdr3_aa: CASSRTAGSSTDTQYF; cdr3_nt: TGTGCCAGCAGCCGGACAGCAGGTTCTAGCACAGATACGCAGTATTTT
v_call: TRBV19; d_call: TRBD1; j_call: TRBJ2-5; clone_size: .; cdr3_aa: CASSNTGGETQYF; cdr3_nt: TGTGCCAGTAGTAACACAGGGGGAGAGACCCAGTACTTC
v_call: TRBV7-9; d_call: .; j_call: TRBJ1-1; clone_size: .; cdr3_aa: CASSLRSGDSTEAFF; cdr3_nt: TGTGCCAGCAGCTTGCGGTCAGGTGACTCCACTGAAGCTTTCTTT
v_call: TRBV16; d_call: TRBD2; j_call: TRBJ2-7; clone_size: .; cdr3_aa: CASSQLAGSSYEQYF; cdr3_nt: TGTGCCAGCAGCCAACTAGCGGGGAGCTCCTACGAGCAGTACTTC
v_call: TRBV27; d_call: TRBD1; j_call: TRBJ1-1; clone_size: .; cdr3_aa: CASSRGQGLRSTEAFF; cdr3_nt: TGTGCCAGCAGCCGGGGACAGGGGCTTAGGAGCACTGAAGCTTTCTTT
v_call: TRBV7-9; d_call: .; j_call: TRBJ1-5; clone_size: .; cdr3_aa: CASSLAGDQPQHF; cdr3_nt: TGTGCCAGCAGCTTAGCGGGAGATCAGCCCCAGCATTTT
v_call: TRBV7-8; d_call: TRBD2; j_call: TRBJ2-7; clone_size: .; cdr3_aa: CASSLGGGPNYEQYF; cdr3_nt: TGTGCCAGCAGCTTAGGCGGGGGGCCCAACTACGAGCAGTACTTC
v_call: TRBV5-5; d_call: .; j_call: TRBJ2-2; clone_size: few; cdr3_aa: CASSSGDSDAGELFF; cdr3_nt: TGTGCCAGCAGCTCGGGGGACAGCGACGCCGGGGAGCTGTTTTTT
v_call: TRBV10-1; d_call: TRBD1; j_call: TRBJ1-1; clone_size: .; cdr3_aa: CASSDPGTGGLAFF; cdr3_nt: TGCGCCAGCAGTGATCCCGGGACAGGTGGACTTGCTTTCTTT
v_call: TRBV10-3; d_call: .; j_call: TRBJ2-2; clone_size: .; cdr3_aa: CAASPHITNTGELFF; cdr3_nt: TGTGCCGCCTCCCCCCACATAACGAACACCGGGGAGCTGTTTTTT
v_call: TRBV7-2; d_call: .; j_call: TRBJ1-3; clone_size: .; cdr3_aa: CASSDWTGNTIYF; cdr3_nt: TGTGCCAGCAGCGACTGGACGGGAAACACCATATATTTT
v_call: TRBV5-1; d_call: .; j_call: TRBJ2-2; clone_size: .; cdr3_aa: CASKSAPPGANTGELFF; cdr3_nt: TGCGCCAGCAAGTCAGCTCCCCCAGGGGCGAACACCGGGGAGCTGTTTTTT
v_call: TRBV12-3/TRBV12-4; d_call: .; j_call: TRBJ1-2; clone_size: .; cdr3_aa: CASSLGGEGYTF; cdr3_nt: TGTGCCAGCAGTTTAGGGGGAGAAGGCTACACCTTC
v_call: TRBV11-2; d_call: .; j_call: TRBJ1-5; clone_size: .; cdr3_aa: CASSLVSGARGNQPQHF; cdr3_nt: TGTGCCAGCAGCTTAGTATCTGGGGCACGCGGCAATCAGCCCCAGCATTTT
v_call: TRBV5-4; d_call: TRBD1; j_call: TRBJ1-1; clone_size: once; cdr3_aa: CASSLTYGDRSAEAFF; cdr3_nt: TGTGCCAGCAGCTTGACGTATGGGGACAGGTCCGCTGAAGCTTTCTTT
v_call: TRBV6-6; d_call: TRBD1; j_call: TRBJ1-5; clone_size: .; cdr3_aa: CASSYSGQARNQPQHF; cdr3_nt: TGTGCCAGCAGTTACTCGGGACAGGCCAGAAATCAGCCCCAGCATTTT
v_call: TRBV3-1/TRBV3-2; d_call: .; j_call: TRBJ2-7; clone_size: .; cdr3_aa: CASSQSYEQYF; cdr3_nt: TGTGCCAGCAGCCAAAGCTACGAGCAGTACTTC
v_call: TRBV7-9; d_call: .; j_call: TRBJ2-2; clone_size: .; cdr3_aa: CASRGQTGTGELFF; cdr3_nt: TGTGCCAGCCGGGGCCAGACTGGCACCGGGGAGCTGTTTTTT
v_call: TRBV5-1; d_call: TRBD2; j_call: TRBJ2-5; clone_size: .; cdr3_aa: CASSLEAGRRETQYF; cdr3_nt: TGCGCCAGCAGCTTGGAAGCGGGACGGAGGGAGACCCAGTACTTC
v_call: TRBV5-1; d_call: TRBD1; j_call: TRBJ2-1; clone_size: .; cdr3_aa: CASSLQGELYNEQFF; cdr3_nt: TGCGCCAGCAGCTTACAGGGGGAGCTTTACAATGAGCAGTTCTTC
v_call: TRBV7-2; d_call: .; j_call: TRBJ1-1; clone_size: .; cdr3_aa: CASSSDSVQGIEAFF; cdr3_nt: TGTGCCAGCAGCTCAGACAGCGTTCAAGGTATAGAAGCTTTCTTT
v_call: TRBV4-3; d_call: .; j_call: TRBJ1-4; clone_size: .; cdr3_aa: CASSQVGGRAGEKLFF; cdr3_nt: TGCGCCAGCAGCCAAGTTGGAGGGAGGGCAGGTGAAAAACTGTTTTTT
v_call: TRBV3-1/TRBV3-2; d_call: .; j_call: TRBJ1-2; clone_size: once; cdr3_aa: CASSQGAPGNYGYTF; cdr3_nt: TGTGCCAGCAGCCAAGGAGCCCCAGGAAACTATGGCTACACCTTC
v_call: TRBV27; d_call: .; j_call: TRBJ1-6; clone_size: .; cdr3_aa: CASSASGVNSPLHF; cdr3_nt: TGTGCCAGCAGTGCCTCAGGGGTTAATTCACCCCTCCACTTT
v_call: TRBV4-1; d_call: TRBD1; j_call: TRBJ1-1; clone_size: once; cdr3_aa: CASTRTGGNTEAFF; cdr3_nt: TGCGCCAGCACCCGAACAGGGGGGAACACTGAAGCTTTCTTT
v_call: TRBV10-3; d_call: .; j_call: TRBJ1-4; clone_size: once; cdr3_aa: CAISDWTDNEKLFF; cdr3_nt: TGTGCCATCAGTGATTGGACAGACAATGAAAAACTGTTTTTT
v_call: TRBV7-2; d_call: .; j_call: TRBJ1-5; clone_size: .; cdr3_aa: CASSQGRNQPQHF; cdr3_nt: TGTGCCAGCAGCCAGGGGCGGAATCAGCCCCAGCATTTT
v_call: TRBV9; d_call: .; j_call: TRBJ1-2; clone_size: .; cdr3_aa: CASSVDLRPSNYGYTF; cdr3_nt: TGTGCCAGCAGCGTAGATTTACGCCCATCTAACTATGGCTACACCTTC
v_call: TRBV4-3; d_call: TRBD2; j_call: TRBJ2-1; clone_size: .; cdr3_aa: CASSHATSPSRSYNEQFF; cdr3_nt: TGCGCCAGCAGCCACGCGACTAGCCCCAGTCGCTCCTACAATGAGCAGTTCTTC
v_call: TRBV20-1; d_call: .; j_call: TRBJ1-1; clone_size: .; cdr3_aa: CSASGDRRDEAFF; cdr3_nt: TGCAGTGCTAGTGGTGACAGGAGGGATGAAGCTTTCTTT
v_call: TRBV4-2; d_call: TRBD1; j_call: TRBJ1-4; clone_size: .; cdr3_aa: CASSLDREREKLFF; cdr3_nt: TGTGCCAGCAGCCTTGACAGGGAGAGAGAAAAACTGTTTTTT
v_call: TRBV5-1; d_call: .; j_call: TRBJ1-1; clone_size: .; cdr3_aa: CASRRGSTEAFF; cdr3_nt: TGCGCCAGCAGAAGGGGAAGCACTGAAGCTTTCTTT
v_call: TRBV6-5; d_call: .; j_call: TRBJ1-2; clone_size: .; cdr3_aa: CASRTRALGGYGYTF; cdr3_nt: TGTGCCAGCAGAACCCGGGCTCTTGGGGGCTATGGCTACACCTTC
v_call: TRBV6-2/TRBV6-3; d_call: .; j_call: TRBJ2-2; clone_size: .; cdr3_aa: CASSSGTPTGELFF; cdr3_nt: TGTGCCAGCAGTTCCGGGACACCCACCGGGGAGCTGTTTTTT
v_call: TRBV5-1; d_call: .; j_call: TRBJ2-1; clone_size: .; cdr3_aa: CASKESSYNEQFF; cdr3_nt: TGCGCCAGCAAAGAGAGCTCCTACAATGAGCAGTTCTTC
v_call: TRBV10-3; d_call: TRBD1; j_call: TRBJ1-1; clone_size: .; cdr3_aa: CAISEFGTGSGKNTEAFF; cdr3_nt: TGTGCCATCAGTGAGTTCGGGACAGGAAGCGGGAAGAACACTGAAGCTTTCTTT
v_call: TRBV5-4; d_call: TRBD1; j_call: TRBJ2-3; clone_size: .; cdr3_aa: CASSMGQPGDTQYF; cdr3_nt: TGTGCCAGCAGCATGGGACAGCCCGGAGATACGCAGTATTTT
v_call: TRBV6-5; d_call: TRBD1; j_call: TRBJ1-2; clone_size: .; cdr3_aa: CASSYGQGAGGYTF; cdr3_nt: TGTGCCAGCAGCTACGGACAGGGGGCTGGTGGCTACACCTTC
v_call: TRBV2; d_call: .; j_call: TRBJ1-1; clone_size: .; cdr3_aa: CASSGPPLTEAFF; cdr3_nt: TGTGCCAGCAGTGGACCTCCACTTACTGAAGCTTTCTTT
v_call: TRBV12-5; d_call: .; j_call: TRBJ1-1; clone_size: .; cdr3_aa: CASVPTGKMNTEAFF; cdr3_nt: TGTGCTAGTGTCCCAACGGGGAAGATGAACACTGAAGCTTTCTTT
v_call: TRBV6-6; d_call: .; j_call: TRBJ1-5; clone_size: .; cdr3_aa: CASSPSGSNQPQHF; cdr3_nt: TGTGCCAGCAGTCCTTCGGGGAGCAATCAGCCCCAGCATTTT